This TCR beta chain was sequenced during a study of blood T cell repertoires in COVID-19. V gave up 5 bases and J gave up 0 bases; unmatched junction bases: 3. The CDR3 runs to 14 residues. The germline gives CDR1 SGHRS, CDR2 YFSETQ. Libraries were prepared by immunoSEQ multiplex PCR; TCRdb keeps only in-frame clonotypes and omits some of them. This sample carries around 97,000 clones, about 80% of them seen once, and the ten largest clones take roughly 10%. The chain employs TRBV5-1 and TRBJ2-3; 7 bases line up with TRBD1. The source is a man aged 65 to 85 with acute or convalescent COVID-19. The sequenced sample was peripheral blood. The CDR3 sequence is CASRSTGSTDTQYF. CDR3 DNA sequence: TGCGCCAGCAGGTCGACAGGGAGCACAGATACGCAGTATTTT.